Following are 10 T cell receptor beta chains from one sample sequenced in a study of T cells in localized non-small cell lung cancer. Clones were sequenced by immunoSEQ multiplex PCR, and TCRdb holds only the in-frame ones, with some missing. The repertoire holds approximately 7,400 clones, with more than 20% as singletons. Sequencing used lung tumor tissue, obtained before any cancer treatment. These receptors all stem from a man aged 35 to 70 with stage III squamous cell lung carcinoma.

The genes are TRBV16 and TRBJ1-2; TRBD1 matches at 9 bases. The CDR3 runs 14 residues. V shed 4 bases, J shed 5 bases, and the junction held 5 bases outside the gene matches. Germline V gene lookup returns CDR1 KGHSY and CDR2 FQNENV. CDR3 sequence reads: CASSLGQGSYGYTF. The CDR3 DNA follows: TGTGCCAGCAGCCTCGGACAGGGGTCGTATGGCTACACCTTC.

The sample holds a few counts of this clone. The V and J genes are TRBV6-8 and TRBJ2-1, with D unresolved. Trimming removed 4 bases at V and 2 bases at J, with 12 bases between. Germline V gives CDR1 MNHGY, CDR2 SAAAGT. CDR3 length: 15 residues. CDR3 loop: CASSSTAETYNEQFF. Written as DNA, the CDR3 is TGTGCCAGCAGTTCTACGGCGGAAACCTACAATGAGCAGTTCTTC.

The J gene is TRBJ1-1, the V gene TRBV19; TRBD1 matches 8 bases. Germline CDR1 reads LNHDA; CDR2 reads SQIVND (reference sequence). Trimming took 3 bases from V and 6 from J; bases not matched to a gene: 6. The CDR3 loop spans 14 amino acids. The CDR3 protein is CASSIQGALAEAFF. The CDR3 nucleotides read TGTGCCAGTAGTATTCAGGGGGCGCTGGCTGAAGCTTTCTTT.

This clone is medium-sized within its sample. DNA for the CDR3: TGCGCCAGCAGCCAAGACGGGGGTTTCGAGCAGTACTTC. It yields the protein CASSQDGGFEQYF. V is TRBV4-1 and J is TRBJ2-7; D is perhaps TRBD2 (6 bases). The germline V gene has CDR1 MGHRA and CDR2 YSYEKL. This CDR3 region has 13 residues. Trimming cost V 0 bases and J 6 bases, with 9 bases left between them.

The genes are TRBV15 and TRBJ1-5; no reliable D call. CDR3 size: 14 residues. Germline lookup yields CDR1 LNHNV and CDR2 YYDKDF (reference sequence). Trimming took off 0 bases at V and 3 bases at J, with 6 bases between the two ends. CDR3 DNA: TGTGCCACCAGCAGAGATCCTGCCAATCAGCCCCAGCATTTT. It yields the protein CATSRDPANQPQHF.

This clone is labeled medium-sized (0.01 to 0.1%). The chain is built from TRBV11-3 and TRBJ2-3; D perhaps matches TRBD2 (5 bases). V gave up 3 bases and J gave up 4 bases, with 20 bases separating them. The CDR3 covers 17 residues. Germline V lookup: CDR1 SGHNT, CDR2 YENEEA. The CDR3 nucleotides read TGTGCCAGCAGCTTGAGGGTTAGCGCCGATTTTCCAGATACGCAGTATTTT. Protein product: CASSLRVSADFPDTQYF.

This clone is large within its sample. The V and J genes are TRBV19 and TRBJ2-1, with a tentative D call TRBD2 (6 bases). Trimming cost V 3 bases and J 9 bases, with 21 bases left between them. The CDR3 runs 16 residues. Germline V gives CDR1 LNHDA, CDR2 SQIVND (reference sequence). The CDR3: CASSIWDSSTSGEQFF. CDR3 nucleotide sequence: TGTGCCAGTAGTATTTGGGACTCATCAACCTCGGGTGAGCAGTTCTTC.

This rearrangement joins TRBV11-3 to TRBJ1-2, with D perhaps TRBD1 (5 bases). Trimming pared 3 bases from V and 8 bases from J, leaving 22 bases between. The CDR3 contains 16 residues. The germline V gene encodes CDR1 SGHNT and CDR2 YENEEA. The CDR3 is CASSLAKSRAVEGYTF. Written as DNA, the CDR3 is TGTGCCAGCAGCTTGGCCAAGTCCAGGGCAGTGGAAGGCTACACCTTC.

About this clone: Germline is not matched at one junction end, which may reflect a read error. The CDR3 loop reads CASSPPGPQEEQYF. Written as DNA, the CDR3 is TGTGCCAGCTCGCCACCGGGACCCCAAGAGGAGCAGTACTTC. V is TRBV18 and J is TRBJ2-7; D is perhaps TRBD1 or TRBD2 (5 bases each). The germline V gene has CDR1 KGHSH and CDR2 LQKENI. The CDR3 has 14 residues. The full variable domain, with the rest looked up from reference TRBV18 and TRBJ2-7, is NAGVMQNPRHLVRRRGQEARLRCSPMKGHSHVYWYRQLPEEGLKFMVYLQKENIIDESGMPKERFSAEFPKEGPSILRIQQVVRGDSAAYFCASSPPGPQEEQYFGPGTRLTVT.

The chain carries TRBV19 and TRBJ1-1; perhaps TRBD1 as D (5 bases). The germline gives CDR1 LNHDA, CDR2 SQIVND (reference sequence). CDR3 length: 14 residues. The germline V and J ends were trimmed by 6 bases and 11 bases, with 22 bases remaining between them. CDR3 protein: CASRQVGGIQAAFF. The CDR3 coding sequence is TGTGCCAGTAGACAAGTTGGGGGAATACAGGCGGCTTTCTTT.